This T cell receptor (beta chain) is from a study of Graves' ophthalmopathy and Graves' hyperthyroidism. Study-wide background: Pretreatment peripheral blood was obtained at initial diagnosis.

This clonotype was found a few times. CDR3 size: 15 residues. Germline loops: CDR1 DFQATT, CDR2 SNEGSKA (reference sequence). V trimming: 2 bases; J trimming: 3 bases; junction bases outside the gene matches: 9. Scientists amplified the TCR beta CDR3 regions from RNA transcripts. HTBI-primed RT-PCR formed the first round, and a multiplex PCR formed the second. TCRdb ran MiXCR on the multiplex PCR reads and lists one entry per CDR3 protein. The sample contains 200,000 to 300,000 distinct CDR3 sequences, 45% to 55% of which appear only once. Input material: peripheral blood. The chain uses TRBV20-1 and TRBJ1-1; 7 nucleotides agree with TRBD1. The clonotype was recovered from an adult man with Graves' ophthalmopathy. The CDR3 region is CSARYDRAGDTEAFF. The CDR3 nucleotides are TGCAGTGCTAGATACGACAGGGCCGGGGACACTGAAGCTTTCTTT.